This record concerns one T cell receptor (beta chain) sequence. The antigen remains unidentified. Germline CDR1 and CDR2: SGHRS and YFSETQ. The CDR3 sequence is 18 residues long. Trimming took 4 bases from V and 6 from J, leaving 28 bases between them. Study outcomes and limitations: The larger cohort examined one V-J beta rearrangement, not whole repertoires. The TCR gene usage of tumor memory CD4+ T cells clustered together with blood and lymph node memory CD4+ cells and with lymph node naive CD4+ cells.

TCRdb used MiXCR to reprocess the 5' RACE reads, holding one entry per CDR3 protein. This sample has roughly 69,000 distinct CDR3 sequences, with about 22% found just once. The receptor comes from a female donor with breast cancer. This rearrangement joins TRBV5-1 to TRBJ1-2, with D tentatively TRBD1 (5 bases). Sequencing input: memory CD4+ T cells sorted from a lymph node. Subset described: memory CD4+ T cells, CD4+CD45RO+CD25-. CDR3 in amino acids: CASSPSRQGRNSVHGYTF. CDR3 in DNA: TGCGCCAGCAGCCCCTCGAGGCAGGGCAGAAACTCCGTCCATGGCTACACCTTC.